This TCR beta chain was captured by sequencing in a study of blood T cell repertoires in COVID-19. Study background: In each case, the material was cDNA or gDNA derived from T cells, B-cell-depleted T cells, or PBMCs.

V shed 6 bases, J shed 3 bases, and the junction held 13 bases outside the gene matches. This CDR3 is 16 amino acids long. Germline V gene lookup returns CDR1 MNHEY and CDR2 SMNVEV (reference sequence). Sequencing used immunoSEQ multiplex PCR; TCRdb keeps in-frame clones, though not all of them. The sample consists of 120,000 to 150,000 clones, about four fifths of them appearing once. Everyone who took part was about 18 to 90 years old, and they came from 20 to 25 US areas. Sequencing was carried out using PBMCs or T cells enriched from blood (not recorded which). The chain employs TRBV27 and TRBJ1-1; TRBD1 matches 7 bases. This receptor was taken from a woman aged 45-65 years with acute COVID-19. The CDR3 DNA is TGTGCCAGCAGCCCCGGTCTTAGGGGGCTGTACACTGAAGCTTTCTTT. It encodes CASSPGLRGLYTEAFF.